These 4 T cell receptor beta chains share one sample of origin, sequenced in a study of CD8 T cells in ankylosing spondylitis. TCRdb reprocessed the 5' RACE reads with MiXCR, giving one entry per CDR3 protein. Among about 350,000 distinct CDR3 sequences listed, approximately 22% were seen once. Specimen: blood, either unsorted or a sorted T cell fraction (not recorded which). Receptor source: a male donor with ankylosing spondylitis or in good health (not recorded which).

The chain couples TRBV12-3 or TRBV12-4 to TRBJ2-2, with D possibly TRBD2 on 6 matching bases. The CDR3 is 15 residues long. V lost 8 bases, J lost 3 bases, and 16 bases lay in between. The CDR3 loop reads CASDLRGEDTGELFF. Here the CDR3 DNA reads TGTGCCAGCGACCTGCGGGGTGAGGACACCGGGGAGCTGTTTTTT.

The chain recombines TRBV4-1 with TRBJ2-5; D is undetermined. V was clipped by 2 bases and J by 5 bases, with 9 bases between them. From germline, CDR1 is MGHRA and CDR2 YSYEKL. The length of the CDR3 is 13 residues. The CDR3 sequence: CASSQQSWETQYF. The CDR3 bases are TGCGCCAGCAGCCAACAATCGTGGGAGACCCAGTACTTC.

The chain carries TRBV4-1 and TRBJ2-1; a possible D gene is TRBD1 (6 bases). The CDR3 length is 14 residues. Trimming left V 0 bases short and J 9 bases short, with 12 bases between. The germline V gene encodes CDR1 MGHRA and CDR2 YSYEKL. CDR3 sequence: CASSQDPRGTEQFF. Written as DNA, the CDR3 is TGCGCCAGCAGCCAAGATCCCAGGGGAACTGAGCAGTTCTTC.

V usage is TRBV9 and J usage is TRBJ2-1; a weak D match, TRBD2 (6 bases). The CDR3 contains 16 residues. Germline V gives CDR1 SGDLS, CDR2 YYNGEE. Trimming cost V 0 bases and J 4 bases, with 14 bases left between them. CDR3 DNA: TGTGCCAGCAGCGTAGGCGGAGGGGCGCTTTACAATGAGCAGTTCTTC. Translated, it gives CASSVGGGALYNEQFF.